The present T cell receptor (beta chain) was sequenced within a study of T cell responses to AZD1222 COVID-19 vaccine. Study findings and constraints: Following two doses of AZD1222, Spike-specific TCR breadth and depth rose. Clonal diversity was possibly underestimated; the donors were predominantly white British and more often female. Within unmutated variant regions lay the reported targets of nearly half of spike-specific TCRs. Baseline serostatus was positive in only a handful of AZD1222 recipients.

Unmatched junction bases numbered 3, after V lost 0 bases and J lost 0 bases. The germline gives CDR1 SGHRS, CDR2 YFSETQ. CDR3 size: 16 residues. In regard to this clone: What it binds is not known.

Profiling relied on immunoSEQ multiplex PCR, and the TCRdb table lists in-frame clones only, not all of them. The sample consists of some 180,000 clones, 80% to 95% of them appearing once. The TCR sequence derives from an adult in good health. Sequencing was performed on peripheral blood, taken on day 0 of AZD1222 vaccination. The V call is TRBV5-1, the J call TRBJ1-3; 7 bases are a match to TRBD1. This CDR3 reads CASSLAGDSSGNTIYF. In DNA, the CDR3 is TGCGCCAGCAGCTTGGCGGGGGACAGCTCTGGAAACACCATATATTTT.